These 8 T cell receptor beta chains originate from one sample sequenced in a study of PD-1 blockade in mismatch repair-deficient tumors. Produced via immunoSEQ multiplex PCR; TCRdb's table is partial and in-frame only. The table lists around 38,000 clones, about 76% of them singletons, with under 25% in the top ten. Material: peripheral blood, obtained 4 weeks after starting pembrolizumab. These receptor sequences come from an adult with mismatch repair-deficient cancer.

With regard to this clone: One end of the junction fails to match germline, which may point to a read error. The chain uses TRBV27 and TRBJ2-7, with TRBD2 identical over 9 bases. CDR3 size: 14 residues. Germline V CDR1 and CDR2: MNHEY, SMNVEV (reference sequence). The CDR3 DNA reads as TGTGCCAGCAGTTTCGGGACTAGCTCCCACGAGCAGTACTTC. Amino acids: CASSFGTSSHEQYF.

The chain joins TRBV7-2 to TRBJ2-7, with 11 bases that match TRBD2. The V gene end was trimmed by 3 bases and the J gene end by 6 bases; junction bases not matched to a gene: 7. The CDR3 sequence is 15 residues long. Germline V gene data show CDR1 as SGHTA and CDR2 as FQGNSA. The DNA for the CDR3 is TGTGCCAGCAGCTTCACCGGACTAGCGGGCGCCGAGCAGTACTTC. Residues: CASSFTGLAGAEQYF.

V and J are TRBV25-1 and TRBJ2-7; 8 bases align to TRBD1. J gave up 4 bases and V 3 bases, and 2 bases lay outside the gene matches. Germline V gene data show CDR1 as MGHDK and CDR2 as SYGVNS. This CDR3 is built from 13 residues. The CDR3 nucleotides are TGTGCCAGCAGTGAGTGGACAGGGTACGAGCAGTACTTC. This translates into CASSEWTGYEQYF.

The J gene is TRBJ2-7, the V gene TRBV7-9; 11 bases align to TRBD1. This CDR3 spans 14 amino acids. Germline V gives CDR1 SEHNR, CDR2 FQNEAQ (reference sequence). V lost 5 bases, J lost 5 bases, and 5 bases stayed unmatched. The CDR3 sequence is CASSTRTGGDEQYF. The CDR3 bases are TGTGCCAGCAGCACAAGGACAGGGGGCGACGAGCAGTACTTC.

This sequence joins TRBV7-9 and TRBJ2-2; D uncertain. Trimming took off 6 bases at V and 5 bases at J, with 19 bases between the two ends. There are 16 residues in the CDR3. Per germline, CDR1 SEHNR and CDR2 FQNEAQ (reference sequence). CDR3 protein: CASSPDMGLRTGELFF. The CDR3 DNA is TGTGCCAGCAGTCCCGACATGGGATTGAGGACCGGGGAGCTGTTTTTT.

V is TRBV27 and J is TRBJ1-1, with unresolved D. The V end lost 1 base, the J end lost 0 bases, and 6 bases lay between the germline ends. The CDR3 has 14 residues. The germline gives CDR1 MNHEY, CDR2 SMNVEV (reference sequence). CDR3 nucleotides: TGTGCCAGCAGTTTATGGCACCTGAACACTGAAGCTTTCTTT. Residues: CASSLWHLNTEAFF.

The V call is TRBV5-6, the J call TRBJ2-3; no clear D gene. V lost 0 bases to trimming and J lost 4 bases, with 9 bases between them. From germline, CDR1 is SGHDT and CDR2 YYEEEE. The CDR3 spans 14 residues. The CDR3 DNA is TGTGCCAGCAGCTTGGTAGGGTCCCCAGATACGCAGTATTTT. Residues: CASSLVGSPDTQYF.

This chain uses TRBV9 with TRBJ2-7; D may match TRBD1 or TRBD2 (5 bases each). The CDR3 contains 14 residues. V was shortened by 3 bases and J by 6 bases, with 16 bases between the two germline ends. Germline V gene sequence: CDR1 SGDLS, CDR2 YYNGEE. CDR3 loop: CASSASGTLSEQYF. The CDR3 DNA reads TGTGCCAGCAGCGCCTCCGGGACGCTTTCCGAGCAGTACTTC.